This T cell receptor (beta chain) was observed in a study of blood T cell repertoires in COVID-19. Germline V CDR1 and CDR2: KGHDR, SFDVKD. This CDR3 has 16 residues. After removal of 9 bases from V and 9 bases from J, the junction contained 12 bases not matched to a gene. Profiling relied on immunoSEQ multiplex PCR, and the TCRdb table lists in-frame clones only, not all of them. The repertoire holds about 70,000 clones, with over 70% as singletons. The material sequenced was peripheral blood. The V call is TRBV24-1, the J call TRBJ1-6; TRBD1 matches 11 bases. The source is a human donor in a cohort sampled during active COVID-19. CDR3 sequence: CATHLSWTGGRSPLHF. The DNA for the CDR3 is TGTGCCACCCACCTGAGTTGGACAGGGGGCCGTTCACCCCTCCACTTT.